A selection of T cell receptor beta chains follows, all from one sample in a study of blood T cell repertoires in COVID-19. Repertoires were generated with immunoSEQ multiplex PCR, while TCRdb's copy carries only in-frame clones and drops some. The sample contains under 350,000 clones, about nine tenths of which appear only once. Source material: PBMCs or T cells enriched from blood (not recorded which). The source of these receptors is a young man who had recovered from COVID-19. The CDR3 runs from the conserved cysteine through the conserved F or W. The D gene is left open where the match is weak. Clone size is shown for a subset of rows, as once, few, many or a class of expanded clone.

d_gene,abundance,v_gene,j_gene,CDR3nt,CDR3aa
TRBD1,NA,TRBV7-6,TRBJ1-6,TGTGCCAGCAGCTCCCGGGACAGGGAACGAAAATCACCCCTCCACTTT,CASSSRDRERKSPLHF
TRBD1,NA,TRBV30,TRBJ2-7,TGTGCCTGGAGTGCAACAGGGGACGAGCAGTACTTC,CAWSATGDEQYF
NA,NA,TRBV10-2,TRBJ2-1,TGCGCCAGCAGTGAAGGGGTTAGCTCCTACAATGAGCAGTTCTTC,CASSEGVSSYNEQFF
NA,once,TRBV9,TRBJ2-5,TGTGCCAGCAGCGCCTCGGAGACCCAGTACTTC,CASSASETQYF
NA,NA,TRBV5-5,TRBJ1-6,TGTGCCAGCAGCTTGGTGGTTGGGATAGGGGGTAATTCACCCCTCCACTTT,CASSLVVGIGGNSPLHF
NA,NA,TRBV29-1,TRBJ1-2,TGCAGCGTTGTGCGAGCTAACTATGGCTACACCTTC,CSVVRANYGYTF
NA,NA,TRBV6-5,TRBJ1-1,TGTGCCAGCACCGCTCATGGAATGGGGAGGGCTTTCTTT,CASTAHGMGRAFF
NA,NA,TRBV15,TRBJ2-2,TGTGCCACCAGCAGAGCTGCCAGGACAGCGAACACCGGGGAGCTGTTTTTT,CATSRAARTANTGELFF
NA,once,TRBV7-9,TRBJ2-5,TGTGCCAGCAGCCATCTATCTCGGCAGGGAGAGACCCAGTACTTC,CASSHLSRQGETQYF
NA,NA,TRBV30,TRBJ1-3,TGTGCCTGGAGTCCGGGGGAAGGAAACACCATATATTTT,CAWSPGEGNTIYF
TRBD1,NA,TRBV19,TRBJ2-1,TGTGCCAGTAGTGAGGGACAGGAGAACAATGAGCAGTTCTTC,CASSEGQENNEQFF
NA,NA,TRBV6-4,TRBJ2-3,TGTGCCAGCGCTGACAGTTCTAGCACAGATACGCAGTATTTT,CASADSSSTDTQYF
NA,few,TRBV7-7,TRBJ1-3,TGTGCTAGCAGCTTAGATGGCAGGGTTGGAAACACCATATATTTT,CASSLDGRVGNTIYF
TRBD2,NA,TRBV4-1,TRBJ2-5,TGCGCCAGCAGCCGACTAGCTCTGGTAGAGACCCAGTACTTC,CASSRLALVETQYF
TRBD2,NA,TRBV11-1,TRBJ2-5,TGTGCCAGCAGCGTACTGAGCGGGAGTAAAGAGACCCAGTACTTC,CASSVLSGSKETQYF
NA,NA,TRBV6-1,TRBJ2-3,TGTGCCAGCAGTGAAACAGGACGCACAGATACGCAGTATTTT,CASSETGRTDTQYF
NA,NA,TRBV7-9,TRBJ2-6,TGTGCCAGCAGCTTAGCCTCGGGGGCCAACGTCCTGACTTTC,CASSLASGANVLTF
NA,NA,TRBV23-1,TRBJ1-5,TGCGCCATCCACAAATCGGACAGTAACCAGCCCCAGCATTTT,CAIHKSDSNQPQHF
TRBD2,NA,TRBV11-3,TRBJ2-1,TGTGCCAGCAGCTTAAAGGGACTAGCGGGAAGGAATGAGCAGTTCTTC,CASSLKGLAGRNEQFF
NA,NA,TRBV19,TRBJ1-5,TGTGCCAGTAAATCCCCTTACAGGATGAGCAATCAGCCCCAGCATTTT,CASKSPYRMSNQPQHF
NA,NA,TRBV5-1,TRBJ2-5,TGCGCCAGCAGCTCCACTCTGGGAGGATTTCAAGAGACCCAGTACTTC,CASSSTLGGFQETQYF
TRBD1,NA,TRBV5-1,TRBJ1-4,TGCGCCACCAAGACAGGGACCAACGTTGGGGCTAATGAAAAACTGTTTTTT,CATKTGTNVGANEKLFF
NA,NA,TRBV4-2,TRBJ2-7,TGTGCCAGCAGCCAAGCGGACAGACTAACCTACGAGCAGTACTTC,CASSQADRLTYEQYF
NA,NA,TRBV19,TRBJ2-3,TGTGCCAGTAGTGTAGGGGCTACGCAGTATTTT,CASSVGATQYF
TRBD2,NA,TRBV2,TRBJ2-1,TGTGCCAGCAGGGGGACTAGCGATTACAATGAGCAGTTCTTC,CASRGTSDYNEQFF
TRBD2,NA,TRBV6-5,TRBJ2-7,TGTGCCAGCAGTCGGAATAGCGGGGGGGCTTTCGAGCAGTACTTC,CASSRNSGGAFEQYF
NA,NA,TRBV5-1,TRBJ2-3,TGCGCCAGCAGCTTCGGCGGCTCTAGCACAGATACGCAGTATTTT,CASSFGGSSTDTQYF
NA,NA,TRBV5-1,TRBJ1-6,TGCGCCAGCAGCTTGGTTGTAGATTATAATTCACCCCTCCACTTT,CASSLVVDYNSPLHF
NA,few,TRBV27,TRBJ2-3,TGTGCCAGCAGTTTATCGAGCCCGCCGAGCACAGATACGCAGTATTTT,CASSLSSPPSTDTQYF
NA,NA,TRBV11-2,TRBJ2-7,TGTGCCAGCAGCCGAGACCTTGCGGCCGCAAATACCTACGAGCAGTACTTC,CASSRDLAAANTYEQYF
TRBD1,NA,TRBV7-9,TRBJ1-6,TGTGCCAGCAGTTCGTTGACCCGGGACAGGGCTCACTTT,CASSSLTRDRAHF
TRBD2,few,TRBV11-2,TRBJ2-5,TGTGCCAGCAGTTCAAAGCGGGGTTGGGAGACCCAGTACTTC,CASSSKRGWETQYF
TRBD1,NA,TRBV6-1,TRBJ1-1,TGTGCCAGCAGTGATCTGGACAGGGGGGAGGCTTTCTTT,CASSDLDRGEAFF
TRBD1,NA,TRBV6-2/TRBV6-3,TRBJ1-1,TGTGCCAGCAGTCGAAGACAGGGCCAGGGGAGCACTGAAGCTTTCTTT,CASSRRQGQGSTEAFF
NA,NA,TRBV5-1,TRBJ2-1,TGCGCCAGCAGCTTGAGTGCGTCCTCGTCCGTTAATGAGCAGTTCTTC,CASSLSASSSVNEQFF
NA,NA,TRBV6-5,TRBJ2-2,TGTGCCAGTTTTCAGGGGTCCGGCGGGGAGCTGTTTTTT,CASFQGSGGELFF
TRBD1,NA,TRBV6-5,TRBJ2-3,TGTGCCAGCGTTGCCGGGACAGGGGGGTATGCGCAGTATTTT,CASVAGTGGYAQYF
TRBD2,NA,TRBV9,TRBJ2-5,TGTGCCAGCAGCGCGAATAGCGGGGGTCCAGAGACCCAGTACTTC,CASSANSGGPETQYF
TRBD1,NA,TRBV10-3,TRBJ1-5,TGTGCCATCAGTGAGTCGATAGGGGGCCCTTCCAATCAGCCCCAGCATTTT,CAISESIGGPSNQPQHF
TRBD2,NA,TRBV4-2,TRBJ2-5,TGTGCCAGCAGCCAAGGGCTAGCGGGGGGCCAAGAGACCCAGTACTTC,CASSQGLAGGQETQYF
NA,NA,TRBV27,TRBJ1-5,TGTGCCAGCAGACTTAGGGGCCCAGGCAATCAGCCCCAGCATTTT,CASRLRGPGNQPQHF
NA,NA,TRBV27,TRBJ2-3,TGTGCCAGCAGTTGGGCAGGGGCTAGCACAGATACGCAGTATTTT,CASSWAGASTDTQYF